This TCR beta chain originates from a study of CD8 T cells in ankylosing spondylitis (dated by TCRdb to 2016 to 2017). Background on the whole study: T cell receptor beta repertoires were profiled in healthy donors and ankylosing spondylitis patients so that disease-linked TCR variants could be found. The full study cohort was made up of about 24 ankylosing spondylitis patients and around 100 healthy donors. Samples of peripheral blood were taken, and for ankylosing spondylitis patients, synovial fluid was collected as well.

The instrument given in TCRdb is Illumina HiSeq 2500. Quantitative 5'-RACE with molecular barcodes was used to prepare TCR beta libraries. From the authors' description of their analysis: Disease-linked TCR variants were identified with a new computational method built on a probabilistic model of VDJ rearrangement. TCRdb applied fastp at Q25 and MiXCR to the public reads, then kept only in-frame beta chains. Every entry covers one CDR3 protein and lists the most common genes and DNA from its rows. TCRdb, not the authors, supplied the V and J calls. The sample table records roughly 670,000 distinct CDR3 sequences; roughly 19% of these occur just once. The ten most abundant clones make up about a fifth of the sample. On the study overall, not on this receptor specifically: A TCR beta motif of eight highly homologous amino acid variants appeared characteristic of blood from ankylosing spondylitis patients. The disease-linked clones showed a CD8+ phenotype and occurred at relatively low frequencies in peripheral blood. Some TCR beta motif variants had previously been reported in synovial fluid and blood of reactive arthritis patients, which suggested common disease-initiation mechanisms. According to the report, matched synovial fluid samples from ankylosing spondylitis patients were significantly enriched for the disease-linked clones.

V lost 2 bases and J lost 5 bases; the stretch between them is 12 bases long. The CDR3 covers 14 residues, taking in both the cysteine and the phenylalanine. Only the CDR3 part of the read is kept: 42 bases, read in frame from the first base. Based on the germline V gene, the CDR1 and CDR2 sequences are LGHNA and YSLEER. A few counts support this clonotype. Which antigen it targets is not known. Base quality data are lacking; no much larger clone is found one base away. Source material: blood, either unsorted or a sorted T cell fraction (not recorded which). The rearrangement combines TRBV4-3 with TRBJ1-1; the D gene remains uncertain. The source is a male donor with ankylosing spondylitis. This receptor has the CDR3 CASSQRDFATEAFF. The bases read TGCGCCAGCAGCCAACGGGATTTTGCGACTGAAGCTTTCTTT.